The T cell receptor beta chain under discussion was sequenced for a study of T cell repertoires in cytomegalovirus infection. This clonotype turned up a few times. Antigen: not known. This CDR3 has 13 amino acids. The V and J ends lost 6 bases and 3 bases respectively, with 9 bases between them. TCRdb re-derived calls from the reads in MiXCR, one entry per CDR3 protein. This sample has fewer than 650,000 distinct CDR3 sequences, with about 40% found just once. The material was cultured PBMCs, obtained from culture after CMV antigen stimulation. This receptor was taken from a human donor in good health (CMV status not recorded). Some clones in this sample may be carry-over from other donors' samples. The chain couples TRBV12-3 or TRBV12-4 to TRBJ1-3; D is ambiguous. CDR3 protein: CASRSLLGNTIYF. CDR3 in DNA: TGTGCCAGCAGAAGTCTACTTGGAAACACCATATATTTT.